The clone carrying this T cell receptor beta chain was counted at least ten times. The antigen is not known. Diagnoses used clinical symptoms, serum thyroxine and TRAb, thyroid ultrasound and orbital computed tomography. This sample was taken from a study of T cells in Graves' hyperthyroidism and ophthalmopathy. Whole-study findings and limits: With a median lead of approximately six months before onset, the model predicted ophthalmopathy.

Trimming removed 5 bases from V and 10 bases from J, with 15 bases in between. The CDR3 totals 14 residues. CDR1 is MDHEN and CDR2 is SYDVKM in the germline V gene. It was RNA transcripts that yielded the amplified TCR beta CDR3 regions. The HTBI primer set drove a first-round RT-PCR of the TCR CDR3. TCRdb passed the multiplex PCR reads through MiXCR, listing each CDR3 protein once. The top ten hold around a fifth of the sample, which has roughly 350,000 distinct CDR3 sequences, about 14% seen once. The clonotype comes from a woman aged 30 to 39 with Graves' ophthalmopathy. Sequenced: blood. This chain joins TRBV28 and TRBJ1-6; D not certain. CDR3 residues: CASSPLRGLSPLHF. As DNA, the CDR3 is TGTGCCAGCAGTCCCCTTCGTGGATTGTCACCCCTCCACTTT.